This entry lists 4 T cell receptor beta chains sequenced from one sample in a study of vaccination and CD4 T cells after COVID-19. Described treatment: roughly 10-day PBMC culture with coronavirus spike peptide pools or control peptides (ViraFEST assay). Which antigens these TCRs recognize remains unknown. Cultured CD4+ T cell DNA underwent sequencing with the Oncomine TCR Beta short-read assay. Using its own MiXCR run on the PCR reads, TCRdb lists one record per CDR3 protein. The sample holds roughly 11,000 distinct CDR3 sequences; approximately 59% are singletons and the top ten take 13%. What was sequenced was CD4+ T cells from blood, cultured in vitro. Source of these receptors: a human donor who had recovered from COVID-19.

This sequence joins TRBV28 and TRBJ2-7, with D tentatively TRBD1 or TRBD2 (5 bases each). The CDR3 loop spans 14 amino acids. V was clipped by 5 bases and J by 3 bases, with 14 bases between them. Germline CDR1 and CDR2: MDHEN and SYDVKM. For the CDR3, the DNA is TGTGCCAGCAGTCTGTACCGGGACCTCTACGAGCAGTACTTC. Protein product: CASSLYRDLYEQYF.

V gene TRBV10-1 combines with J gene TRBJ1-5; D not resolved. Trimming shortened V by 8 bases and J by 6 bases, and 11 bases separated the two germline ends. Germline V CDR1 and CDR2: WNHNN, SYGVQD (reference sequence). This CDR3 comprises 12 residues. As DNA, the CDR3 is TGCGCCAGCGGGCGACTCGGTCAGCCCCAGCATTTT. Protein: CASGRLGQPQHF.

This clonotype was seen more than once but under ten times. The rearrangement joins TRBV6-1 to TRBJ1-5; possible D gene TRBD1, 5 bases. This CDR3 is 16 amino acids long. Deletions cut 5 bases from V and 0 bases from J, with 14 bases between. From germline, CDR1 is MNHNS and CDR2 SASEGT. The CDR3 loop is CASSPKRGGSNQPQHF. The CDR3 DNA reads as TGTGCCAGCAGTCCTAAGCGGGGGGGTAGCAATCAGCCCCAGCATTTT.

This chain uses TRBV27 with TRBJ2-7; 15 bases match TRBD2. The CDR3 covers 16 residues. Germline CDR1 is MNHEY and CDR2 is SMNVEV (reference sequence). V was pared by 4 bases and J by 2 bases, with 3 bases of the junction left unmatched. CDR3 loop: CASSSGTSGGTYEQYF. The DNA of the CDR3 is TGTGCCAGCAGTTCCGGGACTAGCGGGGGGACCTACGAGCAGTACTTC.